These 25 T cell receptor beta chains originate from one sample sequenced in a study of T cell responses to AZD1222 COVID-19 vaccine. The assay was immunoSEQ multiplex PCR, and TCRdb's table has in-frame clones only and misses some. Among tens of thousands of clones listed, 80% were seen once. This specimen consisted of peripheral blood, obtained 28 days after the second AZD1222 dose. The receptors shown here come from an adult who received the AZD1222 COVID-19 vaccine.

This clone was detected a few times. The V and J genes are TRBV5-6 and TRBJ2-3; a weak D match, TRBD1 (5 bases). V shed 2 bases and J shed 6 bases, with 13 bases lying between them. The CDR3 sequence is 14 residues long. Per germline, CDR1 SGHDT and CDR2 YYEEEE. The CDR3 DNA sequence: TGTGCCAGCAGCTTTGGGATTGGGGCGGATACGCAGTATTTT. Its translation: CASSFGIGADTQYF.

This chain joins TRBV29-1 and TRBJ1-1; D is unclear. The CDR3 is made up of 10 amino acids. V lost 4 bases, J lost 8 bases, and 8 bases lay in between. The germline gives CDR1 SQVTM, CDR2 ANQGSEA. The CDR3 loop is CSVVIREAFF. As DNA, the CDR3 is TGCAGCGTTGTAATTAGGGAAGCTTTCTTT.

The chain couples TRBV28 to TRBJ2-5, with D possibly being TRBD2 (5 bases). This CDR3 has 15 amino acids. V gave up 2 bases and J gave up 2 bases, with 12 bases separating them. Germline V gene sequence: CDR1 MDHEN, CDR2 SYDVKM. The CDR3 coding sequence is TGTGCCAGCAGTTTAGGAGGTCTCCTACAAGAGACCCAGTACTTC. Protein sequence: CASSLGGLLQETQYF.

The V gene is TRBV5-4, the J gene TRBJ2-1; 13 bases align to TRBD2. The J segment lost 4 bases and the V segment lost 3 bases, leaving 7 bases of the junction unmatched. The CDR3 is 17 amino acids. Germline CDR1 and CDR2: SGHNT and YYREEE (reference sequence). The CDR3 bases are TGTGCCAGCAGCTCTGGACTAGCGGGGGTCACTTACAATGAGCAGTTCTTC. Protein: CASSSGLAGVTYNEQFF.

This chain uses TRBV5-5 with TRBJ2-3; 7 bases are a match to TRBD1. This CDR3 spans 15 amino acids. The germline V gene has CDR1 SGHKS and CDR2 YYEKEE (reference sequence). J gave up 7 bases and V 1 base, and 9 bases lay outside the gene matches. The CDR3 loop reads CASSLFGEGANTQYF. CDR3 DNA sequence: TGTGCCAGCAGCTTGTTTGGCGAGGGGGCCAATACGCAGTATTTT. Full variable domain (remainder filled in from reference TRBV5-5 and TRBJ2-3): DAGVTQSPTHLIKTRGQQVTLRCSPISGHKSVSWYQQVLGQGPQFIFQYYEKEERGRGNFPDRFSARQFPNYSSELNVNALLLGDSALYLCASSLFGEGANTQYFGPGTRLTVL.

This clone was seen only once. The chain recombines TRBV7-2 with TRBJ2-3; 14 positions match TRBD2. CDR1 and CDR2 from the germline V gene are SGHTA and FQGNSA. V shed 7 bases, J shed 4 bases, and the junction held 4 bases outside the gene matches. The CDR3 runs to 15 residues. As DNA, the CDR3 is TGTGCCAGCACCCGACTAGCGGGAGGGTCAGATACGCAGTATTTT. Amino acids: CASTRLAGGSDTQYF.

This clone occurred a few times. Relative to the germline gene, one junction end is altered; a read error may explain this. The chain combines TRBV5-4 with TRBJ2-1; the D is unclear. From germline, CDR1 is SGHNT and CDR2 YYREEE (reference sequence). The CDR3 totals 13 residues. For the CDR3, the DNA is TGTGCCAGCAGATTGGACTCCTACAATGAGCAGTTCTTC. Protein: CASRLDSYNEQFF.

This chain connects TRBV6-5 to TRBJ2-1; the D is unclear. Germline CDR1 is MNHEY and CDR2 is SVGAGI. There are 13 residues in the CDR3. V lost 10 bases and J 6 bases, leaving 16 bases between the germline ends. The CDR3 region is CATLEGNSNEQFF. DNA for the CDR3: TGTGCCACCTTAGAAGGAAACTCCAATGAGCAGTTCTTC.

The CDR3 loop is CASSWASGTSGETQYF. As DNA, the CDR3 is TGTGCCAGCTCTTGGGCCTCCGGGACTAGCGGGGAGACCCAGTACTTC. The chain couples TRBV18 to TRBJ2-5; 12 nucleotides agree with TRBD2. The germline V gene encodes CDR1 KGHSH and CDR2 LQKENI. J gave up 5 bases and V 6 bases, and 10 bases lay outside the gene matches. The CDR3 is made up of 16 amino acids.

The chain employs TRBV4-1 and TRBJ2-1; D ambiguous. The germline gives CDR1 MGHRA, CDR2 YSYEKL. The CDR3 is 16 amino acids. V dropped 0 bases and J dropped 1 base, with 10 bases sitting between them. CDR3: CASSQDLGRSYNEQFF. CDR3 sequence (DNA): TGCGCCAGCAGCCAAGATCTTGGCAGGTCCTACAATGAGCAGTTCTTC.

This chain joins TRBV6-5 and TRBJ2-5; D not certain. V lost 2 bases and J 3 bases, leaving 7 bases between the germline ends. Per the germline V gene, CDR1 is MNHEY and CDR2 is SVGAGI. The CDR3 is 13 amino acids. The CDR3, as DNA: TGTGCCAGCAGTTACATGTTCGAAGAGACCCAGTACTTC. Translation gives CASSYMFEETQYF.

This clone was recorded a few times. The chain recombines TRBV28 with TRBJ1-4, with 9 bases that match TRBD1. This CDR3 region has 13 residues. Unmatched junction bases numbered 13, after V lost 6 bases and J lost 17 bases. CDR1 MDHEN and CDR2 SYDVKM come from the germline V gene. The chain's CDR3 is CASSKGYEDRGFF. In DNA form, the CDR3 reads TGTGCCAGCAGCAAAGGATACGAGGACAGGGGATTTTTT. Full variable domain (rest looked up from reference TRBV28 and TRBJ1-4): DVKVTQSSRYLVKRTGEKVFLECVQDMDHENMFWYRQDPGLGLRLIYFSYDVKMKEKGDIPEGYSVSREKKERFSLILESASTNQTSMYLCASSKGYEDRGFFGSGTQLSVL.

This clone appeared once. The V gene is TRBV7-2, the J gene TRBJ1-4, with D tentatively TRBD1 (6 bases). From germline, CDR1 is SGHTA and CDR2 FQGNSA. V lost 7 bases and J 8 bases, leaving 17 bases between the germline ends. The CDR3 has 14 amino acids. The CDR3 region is CASKGGREGEKLFF. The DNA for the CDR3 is TGTGCCAGCAAAGGGGGGCGAGAAGGGGAAAAACTGTTTTTT. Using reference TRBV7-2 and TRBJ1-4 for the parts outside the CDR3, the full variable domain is GAGVSQSPSNKVTEKGKDVELRCDPISGHTALYWYRQSLGQGLEFLIYFQGNSAPDKSGLPSDRFSAERTGGSVSTLTIQRTQQEDSAVYLCASKGGREGEKLFFGSGTQLSVL.

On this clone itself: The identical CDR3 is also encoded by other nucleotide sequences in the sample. CDR3 nucleotide sequence: TGTGCCAGCAGCCGTCAATCCTACGAGCAGTACTTC. Its translation: CASSRQSYEQYF. J is TRBJ2-7 and V is TRBV7-9; D not resolved. Germline V gives CDR1 SEHNR, CDR2 FQNEAQ (reference sequence). The CDR3 contains 12 residues. Trimming left V 5 bases short and J 1 base short, with 6 bases between.

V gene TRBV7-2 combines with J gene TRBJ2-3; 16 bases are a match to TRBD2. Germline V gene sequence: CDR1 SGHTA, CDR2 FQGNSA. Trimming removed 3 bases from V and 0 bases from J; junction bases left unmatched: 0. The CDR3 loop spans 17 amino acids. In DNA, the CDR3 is TGTGCCAGCAGCTTGGGACTAGCGGGAGGGAGCACAGATACGCAGTATTTT. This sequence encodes CASSLGLAGGSTDTQYF.

The CDR3 DNA sequence: TGTGCCAGTAGTATGGGACAGCTCCAAGAGACCCAGTACTTC. Protein sequence: CASSMGQLQETQYF. The J gene is TRBJ2-5, the V gene TRBV19; 7 positions agree with TRBD1. Germline CDR1 is LNHDA and CDR2 is SQIVND (reference sequence). With V trimmed by 3 bases and J by 1 base, 2 bases remained unmatched. This CDR3 has 14 residues.

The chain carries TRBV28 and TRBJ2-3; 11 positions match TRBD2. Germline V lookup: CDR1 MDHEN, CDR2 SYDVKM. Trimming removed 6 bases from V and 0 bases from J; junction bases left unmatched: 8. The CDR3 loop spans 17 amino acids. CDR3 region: CASRSSGGGRSTDTQYF. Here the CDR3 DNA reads TGTGCCAGCAGAAGTAGCGGGGGGGGAAGGAGCACAGATACGCAGTATTTT. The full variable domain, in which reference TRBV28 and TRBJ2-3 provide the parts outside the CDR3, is DVKVTQSSRYLVKRTGEKVFLECVQDMDHENMFWYRQDPGLGLRLIYFSYDVKMKEKGDIPEGYSVSREKKERFSLILESASTNQTSMYLCASRSSGGGRSTDTQYFGPGTRLTVL.

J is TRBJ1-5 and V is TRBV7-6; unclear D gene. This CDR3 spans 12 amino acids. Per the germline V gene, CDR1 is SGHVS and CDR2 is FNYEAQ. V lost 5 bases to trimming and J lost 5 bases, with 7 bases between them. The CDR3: CASSHTDQPQHF. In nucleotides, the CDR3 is TGTGCCAGCAGCCACACAGATCAGCCCCAGCATTTT.

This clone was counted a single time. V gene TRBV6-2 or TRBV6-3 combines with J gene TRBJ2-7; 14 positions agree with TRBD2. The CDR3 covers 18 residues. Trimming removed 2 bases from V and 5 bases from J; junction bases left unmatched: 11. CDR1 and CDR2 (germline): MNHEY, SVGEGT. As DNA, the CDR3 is TGTGCCAGCAGTTACCCCAAGGGACTAGCGGGAGTCCTCAACGAGCAGTACTTC. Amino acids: CASSYPKGLAGVLNEQYF.

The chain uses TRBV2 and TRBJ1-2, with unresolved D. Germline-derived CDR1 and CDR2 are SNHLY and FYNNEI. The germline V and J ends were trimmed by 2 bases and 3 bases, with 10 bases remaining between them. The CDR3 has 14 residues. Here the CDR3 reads CASSELADYYGYTF. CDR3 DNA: TGTGCCAGCAGTGAATTGGCGGACTACTATGGCTACACCTTC. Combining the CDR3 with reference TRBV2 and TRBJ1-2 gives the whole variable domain EPEVTQTPSHQVTQMGQEVILRCVPISNHLYFYWYRQILGQKVEFLVSFYNNEISEKSEIFDDQFSVERPDGSNFTLKIRSTKLEDSAMYFCASSELADYYGYTFGSGTRLTVV.

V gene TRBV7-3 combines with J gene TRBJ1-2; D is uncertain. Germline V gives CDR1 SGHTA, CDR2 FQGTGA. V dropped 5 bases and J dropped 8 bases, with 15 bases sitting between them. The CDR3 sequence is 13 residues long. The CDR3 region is CASSHPNGEGYTF. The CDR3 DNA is TGTGCCAGCAGCCACCCGAATGGGGAGGGCTACACCTTC.

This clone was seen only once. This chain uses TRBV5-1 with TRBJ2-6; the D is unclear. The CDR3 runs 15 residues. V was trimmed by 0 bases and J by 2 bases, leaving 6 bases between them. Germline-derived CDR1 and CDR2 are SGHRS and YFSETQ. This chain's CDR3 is CASSLDGAGANVLTF. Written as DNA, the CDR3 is TGCGCCAGCAGCTTGGATGGCGCTGGGGCCAACGTCCTGACTTTC.

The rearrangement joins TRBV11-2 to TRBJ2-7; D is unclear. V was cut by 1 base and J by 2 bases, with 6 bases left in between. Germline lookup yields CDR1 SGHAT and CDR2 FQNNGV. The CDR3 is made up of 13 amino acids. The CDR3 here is CASSLGPTYEQYF. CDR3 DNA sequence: TGTGCCAGCAGCTTAGGCCCCACCTACGAGCAGTACTTC. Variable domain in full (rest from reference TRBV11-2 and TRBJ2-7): EAGVAQSPRYKIIEKRQSVAFWCNPISGHATLYWYQQILGQGPKLLIQFQNNGVVDDSQLPKDRFSAERLKGVDSTLKIQPAKLEDSAVYLCASSLGPTYEQYFGPGTRLTVT.

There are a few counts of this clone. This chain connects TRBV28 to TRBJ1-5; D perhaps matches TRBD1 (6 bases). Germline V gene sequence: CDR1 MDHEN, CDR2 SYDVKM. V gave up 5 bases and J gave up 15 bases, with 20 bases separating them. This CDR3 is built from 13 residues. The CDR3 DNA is TGTGCCAGCAGTCCCCCCTTCCACAGGGCGTCGCATTTT. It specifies CASSPPFHRASHF.

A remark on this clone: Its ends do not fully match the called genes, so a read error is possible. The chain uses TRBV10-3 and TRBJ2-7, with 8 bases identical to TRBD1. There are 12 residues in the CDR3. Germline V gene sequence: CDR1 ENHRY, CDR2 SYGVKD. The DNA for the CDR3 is TGTGCCATAAGTGGACAGGGAGGCGAGCAGTACTTC. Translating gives CAISGQGGEQYF.